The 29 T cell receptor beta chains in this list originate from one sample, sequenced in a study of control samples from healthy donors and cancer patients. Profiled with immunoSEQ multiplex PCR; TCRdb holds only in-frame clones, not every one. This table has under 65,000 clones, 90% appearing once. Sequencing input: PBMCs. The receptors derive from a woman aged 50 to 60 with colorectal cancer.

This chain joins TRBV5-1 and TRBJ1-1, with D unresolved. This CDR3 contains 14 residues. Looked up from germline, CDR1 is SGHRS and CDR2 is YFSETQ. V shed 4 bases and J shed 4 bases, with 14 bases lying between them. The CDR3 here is CASSVEVVSTEAFF. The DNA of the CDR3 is TGCGCCAGCAGCGTGGAAGTAGTGAGCACTGAAGCTTTCTTT.

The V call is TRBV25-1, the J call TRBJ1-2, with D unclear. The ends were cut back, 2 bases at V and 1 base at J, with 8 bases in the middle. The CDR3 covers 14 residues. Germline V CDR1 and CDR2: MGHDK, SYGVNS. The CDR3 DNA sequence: TGTGCCAGCAGTGAAAGTGGTAATAACTATGGCTACACCTTC. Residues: CASSESGNNYGYTF.

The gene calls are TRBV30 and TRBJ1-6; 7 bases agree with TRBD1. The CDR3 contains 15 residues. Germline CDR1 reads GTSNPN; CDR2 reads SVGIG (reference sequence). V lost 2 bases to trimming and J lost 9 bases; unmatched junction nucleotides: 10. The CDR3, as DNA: TGTGCCTGGAGTCCAAAGACAGGGATGAGTTCACCCCTCCACTTT. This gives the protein CAWSPKTGMSSPLHF.

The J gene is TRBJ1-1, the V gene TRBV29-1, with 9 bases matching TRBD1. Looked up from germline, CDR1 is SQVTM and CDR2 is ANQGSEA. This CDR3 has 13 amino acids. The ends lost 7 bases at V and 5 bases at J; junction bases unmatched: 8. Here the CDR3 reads CSAVVGQGTEAFF. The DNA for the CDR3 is TGCAGCGCCGTCGTAGGACAGGGGACTGAAGCTTTCTTT.

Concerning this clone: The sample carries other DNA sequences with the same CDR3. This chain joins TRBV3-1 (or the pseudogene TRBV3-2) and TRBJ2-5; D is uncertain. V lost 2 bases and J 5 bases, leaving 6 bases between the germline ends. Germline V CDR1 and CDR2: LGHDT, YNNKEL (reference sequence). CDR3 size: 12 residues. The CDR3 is CASSQTRETQYF. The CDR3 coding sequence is TGTGCCAGCAGCCAAACGAGGGAGACCCAGTACTTC.

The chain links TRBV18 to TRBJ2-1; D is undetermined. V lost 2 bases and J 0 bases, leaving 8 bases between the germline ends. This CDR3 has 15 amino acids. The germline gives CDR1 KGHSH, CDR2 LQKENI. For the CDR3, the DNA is TGTGCCAGCTCACCAGGGTTAAGCTCCTACAATGAGCAGTTCTTC. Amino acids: CASSPGLSSYNEQFF.

The CDR3 here is CAISIGGESTEAFF. CDR3 DNA: TGTGCCATCAGTATAGGAGGGGAGAGCACTGAAGCTTTCTTT. This sequence joins TRBV10-3 and TRBJ1-1; D is perhaps TRBD1 (5 bases). CDR1 is ENHRY, CDR2 SYGVKD, per germline. The CDR3 length is 14 residues. Trimming removed 5 bases at V and 4 bases at J, with 14 bases between.

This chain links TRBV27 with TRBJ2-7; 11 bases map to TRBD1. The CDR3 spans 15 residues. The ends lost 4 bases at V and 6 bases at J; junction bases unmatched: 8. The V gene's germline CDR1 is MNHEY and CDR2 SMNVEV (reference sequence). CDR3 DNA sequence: TGTGCCAGCAGTTCCCCCGGACAGGGGGCATCCGAGCAGTACTTC. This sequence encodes CASSSPGQGASEQYF.

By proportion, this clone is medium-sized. Written as DNA, the CDR3 is TGTGCCAGTAGTCAGTCGATTACCGCCGGGACAGGGAATAACTATGGCTACACCTTC. As protein: CASSQSITAGTGNNYGYTF. The chain uses TRBV19 and TRBJ1-2, with 9 bases fitting TRBD1. The J segment lost 1 base and the V segment lost 5 bases, leaving 17 bases of the junction unmatched. In germline, CDR1 is LNHDA, CDR2 SQIVND (reference sequence). This CDR3 spans 19 amino acids.

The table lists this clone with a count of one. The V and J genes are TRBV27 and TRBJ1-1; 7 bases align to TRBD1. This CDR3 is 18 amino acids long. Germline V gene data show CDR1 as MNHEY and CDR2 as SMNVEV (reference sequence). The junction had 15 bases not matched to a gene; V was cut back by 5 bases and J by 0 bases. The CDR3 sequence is CASSHGRLGQLMNTEAFF. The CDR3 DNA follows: TGTGCCAGCAGTCACGGCCGCTTGGGACAGCTTATGAACACTGAAGCTTTCTTT.

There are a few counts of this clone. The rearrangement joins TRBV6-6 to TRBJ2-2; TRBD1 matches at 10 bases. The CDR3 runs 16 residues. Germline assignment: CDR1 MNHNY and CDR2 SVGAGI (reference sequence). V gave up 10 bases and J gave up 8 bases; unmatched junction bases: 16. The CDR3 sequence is CATYRGTGDLRGELFF. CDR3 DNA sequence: TGTGCCACCTACCGAGGGACAGGGGATTTGAGGGGGGAGCTGTTTTTT.

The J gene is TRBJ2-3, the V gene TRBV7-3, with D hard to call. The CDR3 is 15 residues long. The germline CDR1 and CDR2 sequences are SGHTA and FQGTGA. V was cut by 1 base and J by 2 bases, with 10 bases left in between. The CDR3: CASSLNAATTDTQYF. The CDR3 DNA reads TGTGCCAGCAGCTTAAATGCCGCAACCACAGATACGCAGTATTTT.

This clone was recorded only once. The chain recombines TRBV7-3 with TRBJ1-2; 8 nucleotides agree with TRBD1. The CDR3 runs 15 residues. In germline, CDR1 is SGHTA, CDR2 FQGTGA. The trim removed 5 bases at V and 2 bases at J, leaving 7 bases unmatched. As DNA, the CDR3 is TGTGCCAGCAGCCCTCAGGCAGGGGGCAACTATGGCTACACCTTC. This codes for CASSPQAGGNYGYTF.

CDR3 DNA sequence: TGCGCCAGCAGCCCGGTCGAAAGGGAAGAGACCCAGTACTTC. It is translated as CASSPVEREETQYF. The chain uses TRBV5-1 and TRBJ2-5; D is undetermined. The CDR3 totals 14 residues. Germline CDR1 SGHRS, CDR2 YFSETQ. The V end was cut by 4 bases, the J end by 3 bases, with 13 bases between.

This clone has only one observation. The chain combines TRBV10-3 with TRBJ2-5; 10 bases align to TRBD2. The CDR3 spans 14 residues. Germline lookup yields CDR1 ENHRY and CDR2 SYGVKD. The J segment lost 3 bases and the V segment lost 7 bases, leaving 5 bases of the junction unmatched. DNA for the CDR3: TGTGCCATCAAAGAACTAGCGGGAAAAGAGACCCAGTACTTC. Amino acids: CAIKELAGKETQYF.

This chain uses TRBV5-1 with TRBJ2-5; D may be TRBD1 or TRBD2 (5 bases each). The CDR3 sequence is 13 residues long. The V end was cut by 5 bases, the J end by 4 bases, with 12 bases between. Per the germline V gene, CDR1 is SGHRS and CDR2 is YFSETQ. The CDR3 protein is CASRPGTGETQYF. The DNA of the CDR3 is TGCGCCAGCAGACCCGGGACGGGAGAGACCCAGTACTTC.

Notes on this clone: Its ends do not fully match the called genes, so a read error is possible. The CDR3 DNA reads TGTGCCAGCAGTTCAGGGGCCGAACGCCACTTC. Protein product: CASSSGAERHF. The chain uses TRBV12-3 or TRBV12-4 and TRBJ2-7; D is possibly TRBD1 (6 bases). The CDR3 spans 11 residues.

The CDR3 region is CASSDTGFFAEAFF. The CDR3 DNA reads TGTGCCAGTAGTGACACAGGGTTTTTTGCTGAAGCTTTCTTT. The J gene is TRBJ1-1, the V gene TRBV19, with a weak D call TRBD1 (6 bases). Trimming stripped 5 bases from V and 6 bases from J, with 16 bases between. CDR3 size: 14 residues. The germline gives CDR1 LNHDA, CDR2 SQIVND (reference sequence).

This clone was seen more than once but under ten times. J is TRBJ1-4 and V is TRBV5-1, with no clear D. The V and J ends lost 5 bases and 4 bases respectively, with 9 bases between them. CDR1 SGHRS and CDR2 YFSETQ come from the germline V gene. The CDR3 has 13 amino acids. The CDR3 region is CASRTDGNEKLFF. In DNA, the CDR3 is TGCGCCAGCAGAACCGACGGTAATGAAAAACTGTTTTTT.

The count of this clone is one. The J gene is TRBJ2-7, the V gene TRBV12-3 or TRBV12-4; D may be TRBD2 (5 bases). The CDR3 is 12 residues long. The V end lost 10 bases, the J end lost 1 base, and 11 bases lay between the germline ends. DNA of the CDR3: TGTGCCACCGGAGGATCTTCCTACGAGCAGTACTTC. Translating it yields CATGGSSYEQYF.

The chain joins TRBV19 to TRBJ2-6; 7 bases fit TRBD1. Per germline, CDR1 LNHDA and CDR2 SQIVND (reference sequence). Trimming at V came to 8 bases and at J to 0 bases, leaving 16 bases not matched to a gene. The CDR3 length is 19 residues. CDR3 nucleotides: TGTGCCAGTTGCTCACCGCCGGGACAGATGAGCTCTGGGGCCAACGTCCTGACTTTC. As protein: CASCSPPGQMSSGANVLTF.

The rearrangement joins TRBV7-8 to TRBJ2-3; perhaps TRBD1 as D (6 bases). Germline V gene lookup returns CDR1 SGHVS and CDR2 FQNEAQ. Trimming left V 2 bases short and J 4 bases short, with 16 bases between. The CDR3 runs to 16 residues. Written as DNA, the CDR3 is TGTGCCAGCAGCTTATATACAGGGAACATGGCAGATACGCAGTATTTT. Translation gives CASSLYTGNMADTQYF.

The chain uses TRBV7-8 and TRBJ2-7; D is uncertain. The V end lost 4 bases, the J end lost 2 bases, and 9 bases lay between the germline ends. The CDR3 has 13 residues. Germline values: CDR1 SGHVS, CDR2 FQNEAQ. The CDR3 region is CASSWGLAYEQYF. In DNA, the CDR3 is TGTGCCAGCAGCTGGGGTCTTGCCTACGAGCAGTACTTC.

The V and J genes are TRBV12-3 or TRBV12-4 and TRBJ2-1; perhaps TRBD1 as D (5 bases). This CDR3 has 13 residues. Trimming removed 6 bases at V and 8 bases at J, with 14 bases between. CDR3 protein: CASSPTGVDEQFF. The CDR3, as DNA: TGTGCCAGCAGCCCAACAGGCGTGGATGAGCAGTTCTTC.

CDR3 region: CASSQADAATNYGYTF. The CDR3 DNA reads as TGTGCCAGCAGCCAAGCGGATGCAGCCACTAACTATGGCTACACCTTC. V usage is TRBV14 and J usage is TRBJ1-2; D is unresolved. The germline V gene has CDR1 SGHDN and CDR2 FVKESK. The CDR3 is 16 residues long. Trimming took 1 base from V and 0 from J, leaving 12 bases between them.

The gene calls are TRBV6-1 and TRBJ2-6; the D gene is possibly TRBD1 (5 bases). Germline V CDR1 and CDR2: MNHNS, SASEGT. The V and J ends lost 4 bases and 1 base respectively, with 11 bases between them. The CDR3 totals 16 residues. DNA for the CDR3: TGTGCCAGCAGTGCCTATAAGGGGTCTGGGGCCAACGTCCTGACTTTC. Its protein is CASSAYKGSGANVLTF.

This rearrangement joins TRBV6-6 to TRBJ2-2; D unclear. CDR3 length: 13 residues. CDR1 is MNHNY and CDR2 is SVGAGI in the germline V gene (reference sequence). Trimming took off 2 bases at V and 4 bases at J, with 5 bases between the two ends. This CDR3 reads CASSYRATGELFF. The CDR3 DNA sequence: TGTGCCAGCAGTTACCGGGCCACCGGGGAGCTGTTTTTT.

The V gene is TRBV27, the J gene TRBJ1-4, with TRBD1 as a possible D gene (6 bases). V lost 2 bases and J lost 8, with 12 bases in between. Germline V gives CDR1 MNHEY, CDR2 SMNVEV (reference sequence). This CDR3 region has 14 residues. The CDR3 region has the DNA TGTGCCAGCAGTTTAACCTCCAGGGGAGAAAAACTGTTTTTT. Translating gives CASSLTSRGEKLFF.

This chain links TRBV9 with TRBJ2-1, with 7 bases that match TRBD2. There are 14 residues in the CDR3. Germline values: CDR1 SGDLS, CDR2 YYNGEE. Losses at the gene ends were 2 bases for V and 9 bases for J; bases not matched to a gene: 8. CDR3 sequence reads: CASSVQSGGGEQFF. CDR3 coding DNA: TGTGCCAGCAGCGTCCAGAGTGGGGGGGGTGAGCAGTTCTTC.